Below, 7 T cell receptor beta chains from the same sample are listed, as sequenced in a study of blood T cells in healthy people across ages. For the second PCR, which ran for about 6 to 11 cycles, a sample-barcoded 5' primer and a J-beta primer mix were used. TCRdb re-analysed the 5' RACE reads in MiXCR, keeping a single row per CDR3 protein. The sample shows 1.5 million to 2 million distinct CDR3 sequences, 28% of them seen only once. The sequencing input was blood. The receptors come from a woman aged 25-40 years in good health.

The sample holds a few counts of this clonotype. CDR3 DNA: TGTGCCAGCGTGCGAGCGGGGGGCCGAATGGGCACAGATACGCAGTATTTT. It is translated as CASVRAGGRMGTDTQYF. This chain links TRBV5-5 with TRBJ2-3; 9 bases align to TRBD2. Trimming removed 7 bases from V and 1 base from J; junction bases left unmatched: 13. CDR3 length: 17 residues. Germline CDR1 and CDR2: SGHKS and YYEKEE (reference sequence).

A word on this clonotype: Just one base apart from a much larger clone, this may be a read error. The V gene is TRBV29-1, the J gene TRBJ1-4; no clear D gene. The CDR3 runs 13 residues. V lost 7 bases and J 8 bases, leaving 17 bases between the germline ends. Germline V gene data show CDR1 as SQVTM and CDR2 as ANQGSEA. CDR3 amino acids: CSAWVTGEEKLFF. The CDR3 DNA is TGCAGCGCATGGGTCACCGGAGAGGAAAAACTGTTTTTT.

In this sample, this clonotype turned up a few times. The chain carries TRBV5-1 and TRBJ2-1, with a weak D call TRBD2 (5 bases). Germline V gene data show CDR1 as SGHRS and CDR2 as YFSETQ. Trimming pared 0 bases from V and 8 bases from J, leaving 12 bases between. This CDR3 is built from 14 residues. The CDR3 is CASSLDSTSYEQFF. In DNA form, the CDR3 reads TGCGCCAGCAGCTTGGACTCCACTAGTTATGAGCAGTTCTTC.

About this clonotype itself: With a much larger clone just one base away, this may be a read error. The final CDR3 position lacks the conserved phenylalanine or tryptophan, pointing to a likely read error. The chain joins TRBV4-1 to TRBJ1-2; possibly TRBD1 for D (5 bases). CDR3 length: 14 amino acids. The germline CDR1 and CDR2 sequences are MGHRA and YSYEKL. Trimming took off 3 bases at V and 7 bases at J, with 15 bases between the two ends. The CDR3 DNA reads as TGCGCCAGCAGCCAGACAGCTTTCTTGGGTGGCTACACCGTC. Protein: CASSQTAFLGGYTV.

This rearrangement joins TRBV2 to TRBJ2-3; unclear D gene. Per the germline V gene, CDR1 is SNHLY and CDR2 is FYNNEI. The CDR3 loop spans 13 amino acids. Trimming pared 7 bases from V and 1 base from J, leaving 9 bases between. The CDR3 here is CASTASGTDTQYF. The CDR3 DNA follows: TGTGCCAGCACCGCCTCCGGCACAGATACGCAGTATTTT.

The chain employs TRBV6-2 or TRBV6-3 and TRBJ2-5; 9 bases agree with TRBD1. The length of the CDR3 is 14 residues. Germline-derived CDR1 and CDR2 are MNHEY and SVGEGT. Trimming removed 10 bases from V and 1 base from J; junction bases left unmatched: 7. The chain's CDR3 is CAITDRGSQETQYF. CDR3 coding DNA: TGTGCCATTACGGACAGGGGAAGCCAAGAGACCCAGTACTTC.

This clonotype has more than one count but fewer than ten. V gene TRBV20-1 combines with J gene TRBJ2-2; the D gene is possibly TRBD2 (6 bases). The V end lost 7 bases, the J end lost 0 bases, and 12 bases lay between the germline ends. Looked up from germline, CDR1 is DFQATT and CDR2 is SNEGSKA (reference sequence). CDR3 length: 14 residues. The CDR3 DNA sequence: TGCAGTGTCGGGACTTACGCGAACACCGGGGAGCTGTTTTTT. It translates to CSVGTYANTGELFF.